This entry lists 4 T cell receptor beta chains sequenced from one sample in a study of T cells in Graves' hyperthyroidism and ophthalmopathy. What was amplified from RNA transcripts were TCR beta CDR3 regions. A set of HTBI primers served as the primers for a first-round RT-PCR of the TCR CDR3. TCRdb fed the multiplex PCR reads into MiXCR, producing one record per CDR3 protein. The sample records roughly 650,000 distinct CDR3 sequences, around 16% being singletons. Sequenced material: blood. These receptors were collected from a woman aged 40-49 years with Graves' ophthalmopathy.

This clonotype was found a few times. The V call is TRBV18, the J call TRBJ1-2; weak D call: TRBD1 (5 bases). V lost 2 bases and J lost 7, with 20 bases in between. Looked up from germline, CDR1 is KGHSH and CDR2 is LQKENI. The CDR3 length is 16 residues. The CDR3 region is CASSPASQGGTGGYTF. The CDR3 DNA reads as TGTGCCAGCTCACCAGCCTCGCAGGGTGGCACCGGTGGCTACACCTTC.

This clonotype was detected many times. The chain joins TRBV18 to TRBJ1-2; 9 bases map to TRBD1. V lost 2 bases, J lost 5 bases, and 3 bases stayed unmatched. Per the germline V gene, CDR1 is KGHSH and CDR2 is LQKENI. The CDR3 has 14 amino acids. For the CDR3, the DNA is TGTGCCAGCTCACCAGGGACAGGGACATATGGCTACACCTTC. It is translated as CASSPGTGTYGYTF.

This clonotype was seen repeatedly, ten times or more. The chain is built from TRBV12-3 or TRBV12-4 and TRBJ2-1; D is possibly TRBD2 (6 bases). Trimming took 7 bases from V and 5 from J, leaving 18 bases between them. CDR3 size: 15 residues. The CDR3 loop is CASTPGLITHNEQFF. Written as DNA, the CDR3 is TGTGCCAGCACCCCGGGACTGATAACCCACAATGAGCAGTTCTTC.

V is TRBV7-2 and J is TRBJ2-5; D possibly matches TRBD1 or TRBD2 (5 bases each). The V gene's germline CDR1 is SGHTA and CDR2 FQGNSA. CDR3 length: 15 residues. With 1 base removed from V and 3 bases from J, the gap between germline ends came to 12 bases. The CDR3 reads CASSLGGGGKETQYF. DNA of the CDR3: TGTGCCAGCAGCTTAGGGGGTGGGGGTAAAGAGACCCAGTACTTC.